These 27 T cell receptor beta chains came from one sample sequenced in a study of PD-1 blockade in mismatch repair-deficient tumors. Here immunoSEQ multiplex PCR was the method, and the copy in TCRdb shows in-frame clones only, minus some. The sample carries around 120,000 clones, about 88% recorded once. Sample: peripheral blood, taken 44 weeks after starting pembrolizumab. The receptors come from an adult with mismatch repair-deficient cancer.

The chain is built from TRBV19 and TRBJ1-2; D might be TRBD1 (6 bases). V gave up 5 bases and J gave up 7 bases, with 17 bases separating them. CDR1 and CDR2 from the germline V gene are LNHDA and SQIVND (reference sequence). The CDR3 has 14 residues. The CDR3 bases are TGTGCCAGTAGTCTTAGTGTCAGGGGTGGTGGCTACACCTTC. Encoded protein: CASSLSVRGGGYTF.

J is TRBJ2-5 and V is TRBV12-5, with TRBD1 matching over 8 bases. Germline V lookup: CDR1 LGHNT, CDR2 FRNRAP. The CDR3 is made up of 15 amino acids. V trimming: 5 bases; J trimming: 3 bases; junction bases outside the gene matches: 8. The CDR3 sequence is CASGPGQGKKETQYF. The DNA of the CDR3 is TGTGCTAGTGGTCCCGGACAGGGAAAAAAAGAGACCCAGTACTTC. Filled out from reference TRBV12-5 and TRBJ2-5, the complete variable domain reads DARVTQTPRHKVTEMGQEVTMRCQPILGHNTVFWYRQTMMQGLELLAYFRNRAPLDDSGMPKDRFSAEMPDATLATLKIQPSEPRDSAVYFCASGPGQGKKETQYFGPGTRLLVL.

The J gene is TRBJ2-6, the V gene TRBV5-1; TRBD1 agrees at 8 bases. After removal of 2 bases from V and 4 bases from J, the junction contained 5 bases not matched to a gene. The CDR3 covers 16 residues. Germline V gene data show CDR1 as SGHRS and CDR2 as YFSETQ. The CDR3 spells CASSLWTGRGANVLTF. The CDR3 nucleotides read TGCGCCAGCAGCTTATGGACAGGGCGGGGGGCCAACGTCCTGACTTTC.

This clone was recorded once. This rearrangement joins TRBV6-5 to TRBJ2-7, with D perhaps TRBD2 (6 bases). The V gene lost 4 bases and the J gene lost 5 bases, with 12 bases spanning the gap. The CDR3 runs 13 residues. The V gene's germline CDR1 is MNHEY and CDR2 SVGAGI. The CDR3 spells CASSLGGPDEQYF. The CDR3, as DNA: TGTGCCAGCAGTTTAGGAGGGCCGGACGAGCAGTACTTC.

The genes are TRBV29-1 and TRBJ2-7; a possible D gene is TRBD2 (6 bases). CDR1 and CDR2 from the germline V gene are SQVTM and ANQGSEA. Trimming cost V 5 bases and J 3 bases, with 14 bases left between them. This CDR3 contains 13 residues. The CDR3 DNA reads as TGCAGCGTTTACGGAGGCGGGAACTACGAGCAGTACTTC. As protein: CSVYGGGNYEQYF.

The rearrangement uses TRBV7-9 and TRBJ2-1; D not resolved. Trimming removed 1 base from V and 1 base from J, with 2 bases in between. The CDR3 sequence is 13 residues long. CDR1 and CDR2 (germline): SEHNR, FQNEAQ (reference sequence). CDR3 region: CASSLDSYNEQFF. CDR3 nucleotide sequence: TGTGCCAGCAGCTTAGATTCCTACAATGAGCAGTTCTTC.

The chain links TRBV29-1 to TRBJ1-2; D possibly corresponds to TRBD1 (5 bases). The CDR3 is made up of 13 amino acids. Trimming took off 3 bases at V and 8 bases at J, with 16 bases between the two ends. Germline V gives CDR1 SQVTM, CDR2 ANQGSEA. The DNA for the CDR3 is TGCAGCGTTGATCGTTCCGGGGGGTCCGGCTACACCTTC. It codes for CSVDRSGGSGYTF. Drawing the rest from reference TRBV29-1 and TRBJ1-2, the complete variable domain is SAVISQKPSRDICQRGTSLTIQCQVDSQVTMMFWYRQQPGQSLTLIATANQGSEATYESGFVIDKFPISRPNLTFSTLTVSNMSPEDSSIYLCSVDRSGGSGYTFGSGTRLTVV.

The V gene is TRBV5-6, the J gene TRBJ2-3; 13 bases line up with TRBD2. The germline V gene has CDR1 SGHDT and CDR2 YYEEEE. CDR3 length equals 18 residues. The junction had 8 bases not matched to a gene; V was cut back by 0 bases and J by 4 bases. The CDR3 region has the DNA TGTGCCAGCAGCTTGGCCTGGACTAGCGGGAGTGGGGCAGATACGCAGTATTTT. The encoded protein is CASSLAWTSGSGADTQYF.

V and J are TRBV13 and TRBJ2-3, with TRBD2 matching 13 bases. V lost 5 bases, J lost 5 bases, and 4 bases stayed unmatched. The CDR3 contains 15 residues. Germline V gene lookup returns CDR1 PRHDT and CDR2 FYEKMQ (reference sequence). The CDR3 nucleotides read TGTGCCAGCAGCGAACTAGCGGGAGGGGGAGATACGCAGTATTTT. It encodes CASSELAGGGDTQYF.

V gene TRBV5-1 combines with J gene TRBJ1-2; perhaps TRBD1 as D (5 bases). Trimming removed 6 bases at V and 4 bases at J, with 16 bases between. CDR1 SGHRS and CDR2 YFSETQ come from the germline V gene. The CDR3 loop spans 14 amino acids. The CDR3 loop reads CASNPGLKGYGYTF. The CDR3 bases are TGCGCCAGCAACCCGGGACTTAAGGGCTATGGCTACACCTTC.

CDR3 coding DNA: TGCGCCAGCAGTCAATTATGGGTGCATAGCAATCAGCCCCAGCATTTT. Translated: CASSQLWVHSNQPQHF. The gene calls are TRBV23-1 and TRBJ1-5; D is undetermined. TRBV23-1 is given ORF status, its function remaining uncertain. The V end lost 1 base, the J end lost 0 bases, and 10 bases lay between the germline ends. The CDR3 sequence is 16 residues long.

V usage is TRBV30 and J usage is TRBJ2-2; 7 bases agree with TRBD2. Germline-derived CDR1 and CDR2 are GTSNPN and SVGIG (reference sequence). J was trimmed by 2 bases and V by 8 bases; bases with no gene match: 14. The CDR3 contains 16 residues. CDR3 sequence: CAGKLASHPNTGELFF. CDR3 nucleotides: TGTGCCGGAAAACTAGCGTCGCACCCCAACACCGGGGAGCTGTTTTTT.

The CDR3 is CASSQQTSDNEQFF. The CDR3 DNA reads TGCGCCAGCAGCCAACAAACTAGCGACAATGAGCAGTTCTTC. This sequence joins TRBV4-1 and TRBJ2-1, with 7 bases lining up with TRBD2. The CDR3 runs 14 residues. From germline, CDR1 is MGHRA and CDR2 YSYEKL. The V gene end was trimmed by 2 bases and the J gene end by 5 bases; junction bases not matched to a gene: 3.

This chain connects TRBV5-1 to TRBJ2-5; D gene ambiguous. V was pared by 1 base and J by 5 bases, with 9 bases between. This CDR3 comprises 13 residues. Germline values: CDR1 SGHRS, CDR2 YFSETQ. CDR3 sequence: CASSLNPPETQYF. The CDR3 bases are TGCGCCAGCAGCTTGAACCCGCCGGAGACCCAGTACTTC.

The rearrangement uses TRBV11-3 and TRBJ1-2, with D unclear. The germline CDR1 and CDR2 sequences are SGHNT and YENEEA. V gave up 0 bases and J gave up 6 bases, with 14 bases separating them. The CDR3 totals 15 residues. For the CDR3, the DNA is TGTGCCAGCAGCTTAGATGGTGTCGGGTCAGATGGCTACACCTTC. This codes for CASSLDGVGSDGYTF. Complete variable domain (other parts from reference TRBV11-3 and TRBJ1-2): EAGVVQSPRYKIIEKKQPVAFWCNPISGHNTLYWYLQNLGQGPELLIRYENEEAVDDSQLPKDRFSAERLKGVDSTLKIQPAELGDSAVYLCASSLDGVGSDGYTFGSGTRLTVV.

The chain carries TRBV30 and TRBJ1-1; D not resolved. CDR1 GTSNPN and CDR2 SVGIG come from the germline V gene (reference sequence). Trimming removed 7 bases at V and 0 bases at J, with 6 bases between. The CDR3 length is 11 residues. The CDR3 reads CALTLNTEAFF. CDR3 nucleotide sequence: TGTGCCTTGACCTTGAACACTGAAGCTTTCTTT.

The chain has TRBV27 and TRBJ2-5; 10 bases map to TRBD1. Germline CDR1 reads MNHEY; CDR2 reads SMNVEV (reference sequence). The CDR3 is 16 amino acids. V lost 2 bases and J lost 2; bases outside the gene matches: 5. The DNA for the CDR3 is TGTGCCAGCAGTTTAGGGGGGGGACAGGGGCAAGAGACCCAGTACTTC. The encoded protein is CASSLGGGQGQETQYF.

This clone was picked up one time. The chain joins TRBV7-8 to TRBJ2-7, with TRBD2 matching 14 bases. Per germline, CDR1 SGHVS and CDR2 FQNEAQ. This CDR3 region has 17 residues. Unmatched junction bases numbered 7, after V lost 1 base and J lost 5 bases. As DNA, the CDR3 is TGTGCCAGCAGCTTAGGGGGGACTAGCGGGAGTGGTAACGAGCAGTACTTC. Translating it yields CASSLGGTSGSGNEQYF.

The chain recombines TRBV5-1 with TRBJ2-1; either TRBD1 or TRBD2 may fit D (5 bases each). Trimming took off 2 bases at V and 1 base at J, with 16 bases between the two ends. In germline, CDR1 is SGHRS, CDR2 YFSETQ. This CDR3 is built from 17 residues. CDR3 nucleotide sequence: TGCGCCAGCAGCTTAAGTCGCCGGGGCGGGTCCTACAATGAGCAGTTCTTC. Residues: CASSLSRRGGSYNEQFF. Full variable domain (outside the CDR3, taken from reference TRBV5-1 and TRBJ2-1): KAGVTQTPRYLIKTRGQQVTLSCSPISGHRSVSWYQQTPGQGLQFLFEYFSETQRNKGNFPGRFSGRQFSNSRSEMNVSTLELGDSALYLCASSLSRRGGSYNEQFFGPGTRLTVL.

This chain connects TRBV28 to TRBJ2-7, with TRBD2 identical over 10 bases. The CDR3 spans 16 residues. CDR1 and CDR2 (germline): MDHEN, SYDVKM. V trimming: 3 bases; J trimming: 2 bases; junction bases outside the gene matches: 7. CDR3 residues: CASSFNLAGDTYEQYF. The CDR3 DNA reads as TGTGCCAGCAGTTTCAATCTAGCGGGAGATACCTACGAGCAGTACTTC.

V is TRBV30 and J is TRBJ1-1; 11 nucleotides line up with TRBD1. The V segment lost 2 bases and the J segment 5 bases; nucleotides outside the gene matches: 7. There are 15 residues in the CDR3. From germline, CDR1 is GTSNPN and CDR2 SVGIG (reference sequence). CDR3 DNA sequence: TGTGCCTGGAGTAACACCGGGACAGGGGGGACTGAAGCTTTCTTT. Translated, it gives CAWSNTGTGGTEAFF.

This clone was detected a few times. The V gene is TRBV15, the J gene TRBJ2-3; the match to TRBD2 covers 12 bases. The CDR3 is made up of 15 amino acids. Germline assignment: CDR1 LNHNV and CDR2 YYDKDF (reference sequence). V shed 5 bases and J 5 bases; nucleotides not matched to a gene: 5. The chain's CDR3 is CATSDRLAGEDTQYF. The CDR3, as DNA: TGTGCCACCAGCGACCGACTAGCGGGAGAAGATACGCAGTATTTT.

The rearrangement links TRBV19 to TRBJ2-7; 7 bases are a match to TRBD2. The germline gives CDR1 LNHDA, CDR2 SQIVND (reference sequence). The CDR3 is 16 residues long. The V and J ends lost 5 bases and 2 bases, in that order; junction bases with no gene match: 12. The CDR3 sequence is CASSGTLAVRPYEQYF. CDR3 nucleotide sequence: TGTGCCAGTAGTGGGACTCTAGCGGTCCGACCCTACGAGCAGTACTTC.

The chain links TRBV27 to TRBJ2-3; TRBD2 might be the D (6 bases). Per the germline V gene, CDR1 is MNHEY and CDR2 is SMNVEV (reference sequence). V was clipped by 4 bases and J by 2 bases, with 13 bases between them. The CDR3 has 15 residues. The CDR3 loop reads CASSYGGAYTDTQYF. As DNA, the CDR3 is TGTGCCAGCAGTTACGGGGGAGCCTACACAGATACGCAGTATTTT.

The V call is TRBV5-1, the J call TRBJ2-3, with unresolved D. The length of the CDR3 is 14 residues. The germline V and J ends were trimmed by 2 bases and 3 bases, with 10 bases remaining between them. CDR1 and CDR2 (germline): SGHRS, YFSETQ. The CDR3 protein is CASSLERWTDTQYF. The CDR3 DNA reads TGCGCCAGCAGCTTAGAGAGATGGACAGATACGCAGTATTTT.

The CDR3 DNA is TGTGCCAGCAGCAAAGCAGGGTTCCCCTACGAGCAGTACTTC. It translates to CASSKAGFPYEQYF. This sequence joins TRBV21-1 and TRBJ2-7. TRBV21-1 is a known pseudogene. The CDR3 is 14 amino acids.

CDR3 protein: CSARDQGPQYF. As DNA, the CDR3 is TGCAGTGCTAGAGATCAGGGCCCCCAGTACTTC. This chain joins TRBV20-1 and TRBJ2-5, with D possibly TRBD1 on 5 matching bases. The CDR3 runs to 11 residues. Trimming shortened V by 0 bases and J by 9 bases, and 8 bases separated the two germline ends. The germline V gene encodes CDR1 DFQATT and CDR2 SNEGSKA (reference sequence).